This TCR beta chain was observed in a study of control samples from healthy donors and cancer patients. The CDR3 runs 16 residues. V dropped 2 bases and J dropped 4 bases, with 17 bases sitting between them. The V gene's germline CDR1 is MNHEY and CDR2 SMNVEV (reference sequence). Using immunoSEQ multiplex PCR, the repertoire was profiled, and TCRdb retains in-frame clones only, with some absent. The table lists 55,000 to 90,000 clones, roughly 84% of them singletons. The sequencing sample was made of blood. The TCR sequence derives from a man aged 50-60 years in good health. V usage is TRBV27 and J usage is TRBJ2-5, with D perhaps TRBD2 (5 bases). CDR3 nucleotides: TGTGCCAGCAGTTTAGTTGCCCCCACTAGAGGAGAGACCCAGTACTTC. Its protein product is CASSLVAPTRGETQYF.